This T cell receptor (beta chain) stems from a study of long-term antiretroviral therapy in people with HIV. An immunoSEQ assay, version v3.0, was performed at survey level. Here immunoSEQ multiplex PCR was the method, and the copy in TCRdb shows in-frame clones only, minus some. The data show about 35,000 clones, around 74% seen once. V dropped 9 bases and J dropped 4 bases, with 12 bases sitting between them. This CDR3 contains 13 residues. Germline CDR1 and CDR2: SGHTA and FQGTGA. Here the sequenced sample was unsorted PBMCs, taken 3 years after starting antiretroviral therapy. The V call is TRBV7-3, the J call TRBJ2-2; a weak D match, TRBD2 (6 bases). This sequence originates from a man over 45 with HIV. The CDR3 loop reads CASSGGATGELFF. The CDR3 DNA follows: TGTGCCAGTTCTGGCGGGGCCACCGGGGAGCTGTTTTTT.